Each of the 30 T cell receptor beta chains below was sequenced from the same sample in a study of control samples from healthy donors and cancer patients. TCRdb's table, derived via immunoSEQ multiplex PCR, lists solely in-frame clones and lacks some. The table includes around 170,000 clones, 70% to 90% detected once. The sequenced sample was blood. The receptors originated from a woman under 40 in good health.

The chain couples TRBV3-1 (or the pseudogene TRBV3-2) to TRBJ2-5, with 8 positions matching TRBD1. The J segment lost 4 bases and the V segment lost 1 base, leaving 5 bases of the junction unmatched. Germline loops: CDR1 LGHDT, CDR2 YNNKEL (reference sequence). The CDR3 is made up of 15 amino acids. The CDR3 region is CASSQGWTGRETQYF. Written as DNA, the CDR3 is TGTGCCAGCAGCCAAGGGTGGACAGGGCGAGAGACCCAGTACTTC.

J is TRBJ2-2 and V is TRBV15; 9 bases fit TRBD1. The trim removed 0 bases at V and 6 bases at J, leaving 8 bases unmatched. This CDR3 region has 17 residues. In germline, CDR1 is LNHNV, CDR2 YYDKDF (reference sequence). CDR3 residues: CATSRDHPDRGSGELFF. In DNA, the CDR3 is TGTGCCACCAGCAGAGATCACCCGGACAGGGGATCCGGGGAGCTGTTTTTT.

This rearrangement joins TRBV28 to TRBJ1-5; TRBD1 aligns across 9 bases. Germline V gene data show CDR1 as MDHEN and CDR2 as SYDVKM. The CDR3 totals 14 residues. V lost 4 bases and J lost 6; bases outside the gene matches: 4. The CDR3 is CASSYGTGLQPQHF. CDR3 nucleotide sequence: TGTGCCAGCAGTTACGGGACAGGGCTTCAGCCCCAGCATTTT.

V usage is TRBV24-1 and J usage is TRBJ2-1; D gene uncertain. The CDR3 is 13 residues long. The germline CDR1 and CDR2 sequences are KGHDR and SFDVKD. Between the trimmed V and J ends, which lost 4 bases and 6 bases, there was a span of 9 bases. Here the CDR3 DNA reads TGTGCCACCAGTGACCCTCGTGGCAATGAGCAGTTCTTC. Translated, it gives CATSDPRGNEQFF.

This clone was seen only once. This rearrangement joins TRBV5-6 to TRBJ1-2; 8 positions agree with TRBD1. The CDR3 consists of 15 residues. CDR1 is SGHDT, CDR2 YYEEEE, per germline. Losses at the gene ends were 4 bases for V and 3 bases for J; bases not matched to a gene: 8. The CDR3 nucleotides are TGTGCCAGCAGCCCAGGACAGGGACACTACTATGGCTACACCTTC. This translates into CASSPGQGHYYGYTF. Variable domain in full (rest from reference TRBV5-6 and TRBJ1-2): DAGVTQSPTHLIKTRGQQVTLRCSPKSGHDTVSWYQQALGQGPQFIFQYYEEEERQRGNFPDRFSGHQFPNYSSELNVNALLLGDSALYLCASSPGQGHYYGYTFGSGTRLTVV.

The CDR3 coding sequence is TGTGCCACCAGTGATAACCGGGGGACAGCTGAAGCTTTCTTT. Protein product: CATSDNRGTAEAFF. This sequence joins TRBV24-1 and TRBJ1-1; TRBD1 matches 7 bases. The germline gives CDR1 KGHDR, CDR2 SFDVKD. V lost 3 bases to trimming and J lost 6 bases; unmatched junction nucleotides: 6. CDR3 length: 14 residues.

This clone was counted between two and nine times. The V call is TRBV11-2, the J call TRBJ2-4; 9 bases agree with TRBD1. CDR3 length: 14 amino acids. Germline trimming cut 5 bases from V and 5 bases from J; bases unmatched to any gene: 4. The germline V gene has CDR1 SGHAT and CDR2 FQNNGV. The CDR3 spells CASSPRTGENIQYF. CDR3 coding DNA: TGTGCCAGCAGCCCGAGGACAGGGGAAAACATTCAGTACTTC.

CDR3 sequence reads: CASSVDSALSEQYF. CDR3 DNA sequence: TGTGCCAGCAGCGTAGACTCGGCCTTAAGCGAGCAGTACTTC. The chain recombines TRBV9 with TRBJ2-7; D not resolved. V was clipped by 0 bases and J by 6 bases, with 13 bases between them. The germline gives CDR1 SGDLS, CDR2 YYNGEE. The CDR3 loop spans 14 amino acids.

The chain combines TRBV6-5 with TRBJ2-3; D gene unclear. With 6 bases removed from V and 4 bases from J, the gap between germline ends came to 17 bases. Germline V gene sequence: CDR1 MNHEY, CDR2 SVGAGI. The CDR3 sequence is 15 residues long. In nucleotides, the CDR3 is TGTGCCAGCAGCCGATTCACTATGGATGCAGATACGCAGTATTTT. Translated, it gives CASSRFTMDADTQYF.

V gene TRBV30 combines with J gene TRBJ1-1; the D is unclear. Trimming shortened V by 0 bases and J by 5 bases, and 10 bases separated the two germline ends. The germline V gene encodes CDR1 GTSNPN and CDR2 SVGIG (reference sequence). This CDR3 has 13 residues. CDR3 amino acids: CAWSVDRETEAFF. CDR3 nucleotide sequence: TGTGCCTGGAGTGTAGATAGGGAAACTGAAGCTTTCTTT.

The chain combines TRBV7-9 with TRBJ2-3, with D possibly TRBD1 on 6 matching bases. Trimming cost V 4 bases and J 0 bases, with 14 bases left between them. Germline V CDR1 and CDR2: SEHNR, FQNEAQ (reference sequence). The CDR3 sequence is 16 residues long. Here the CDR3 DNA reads TGTGCCAGCAGCTCTCGGGACAAAGATAGCACAGATACGCAGTATTTT. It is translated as CASSSRDKDSTDTQYF.

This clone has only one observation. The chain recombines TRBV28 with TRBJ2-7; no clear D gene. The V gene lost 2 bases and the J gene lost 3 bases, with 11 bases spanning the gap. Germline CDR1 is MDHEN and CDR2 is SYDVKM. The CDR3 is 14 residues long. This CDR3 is CASSLRARNYEQYF. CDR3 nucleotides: TGTGCCAGCAGTTTAAGGGCCAGGAACTACGAGCAGTACTTC.

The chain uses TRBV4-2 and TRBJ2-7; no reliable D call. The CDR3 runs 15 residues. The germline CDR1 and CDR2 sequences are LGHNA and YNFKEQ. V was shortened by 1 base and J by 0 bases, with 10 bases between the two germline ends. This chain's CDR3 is CASSQVGGSSYEQYF. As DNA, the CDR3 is TGTGCCAGCAGCCAAGTTGGTGGCAGCTCCTACGAGCAGTACTTC.

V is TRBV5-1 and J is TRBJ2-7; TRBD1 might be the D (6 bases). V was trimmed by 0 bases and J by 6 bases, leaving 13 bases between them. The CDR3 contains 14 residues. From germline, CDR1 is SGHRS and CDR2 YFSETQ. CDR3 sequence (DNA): TGCGCCAGCAGCTTGGTTGCAGGGACACGCGAGCAGTACTTC. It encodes CASSLVAGTREQYF.

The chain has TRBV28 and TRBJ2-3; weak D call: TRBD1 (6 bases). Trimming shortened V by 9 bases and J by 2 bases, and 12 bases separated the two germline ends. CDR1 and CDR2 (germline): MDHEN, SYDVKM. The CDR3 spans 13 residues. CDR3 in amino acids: CASLQGNTDTQYF. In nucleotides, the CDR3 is TGTGCCAGTCTCCAGGGGAACACAGATACGCAGTATTTT. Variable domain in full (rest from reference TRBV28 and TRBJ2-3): DVKVTQSSRYLVKRTGEKVFLECVQDMDHENMFWYRQDPGLGLRLIYFSYDVKMKEKGDIPEGYSVSREKKERFSLILESASTNQTSMYLCASLQGNTDTQYFGPGTRLTVL.

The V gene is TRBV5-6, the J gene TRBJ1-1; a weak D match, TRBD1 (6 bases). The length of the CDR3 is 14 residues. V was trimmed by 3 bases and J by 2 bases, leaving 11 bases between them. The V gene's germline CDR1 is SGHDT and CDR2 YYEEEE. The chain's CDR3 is CASSSGGINTEAFF. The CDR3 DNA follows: TGTGCCAGCAGCTCGGGGGGCATCAACACTGAAGCTTTCTTT.

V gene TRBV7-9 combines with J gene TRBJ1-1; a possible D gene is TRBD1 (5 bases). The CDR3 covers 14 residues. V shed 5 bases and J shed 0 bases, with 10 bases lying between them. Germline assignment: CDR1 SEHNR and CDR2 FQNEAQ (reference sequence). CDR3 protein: CASSAGRMNTEAFF. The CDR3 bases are TGTGCCAGCAGCGCGGGACGGATGAACACTGAAGCTTTCTTT.

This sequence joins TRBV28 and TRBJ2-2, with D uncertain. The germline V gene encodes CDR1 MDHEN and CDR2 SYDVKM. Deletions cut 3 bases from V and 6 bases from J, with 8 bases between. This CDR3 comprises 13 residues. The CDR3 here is CASSFVRSGELFF. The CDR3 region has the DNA TGTGCCAGCAGTTTTGTGAGATCCGGGGAGCTGTTTTTT.

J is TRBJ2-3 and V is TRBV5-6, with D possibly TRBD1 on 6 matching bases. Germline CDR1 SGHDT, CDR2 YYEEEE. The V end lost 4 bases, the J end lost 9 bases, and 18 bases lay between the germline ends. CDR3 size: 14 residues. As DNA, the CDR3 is TGTGCCAGCAGCGCCCAGGACAGCCCAGCAACGCAGTATTTT. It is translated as CASSAQDSPATQYF.

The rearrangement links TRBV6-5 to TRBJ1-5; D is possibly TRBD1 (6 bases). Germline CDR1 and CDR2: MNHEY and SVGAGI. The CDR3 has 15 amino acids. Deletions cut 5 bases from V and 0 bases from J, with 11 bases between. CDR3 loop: CASSRQVDSNQPQHF. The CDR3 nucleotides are TGTGCCAGCAGTCGACAGGTAGATAGCAATCAGCCCCAGCATTTT.

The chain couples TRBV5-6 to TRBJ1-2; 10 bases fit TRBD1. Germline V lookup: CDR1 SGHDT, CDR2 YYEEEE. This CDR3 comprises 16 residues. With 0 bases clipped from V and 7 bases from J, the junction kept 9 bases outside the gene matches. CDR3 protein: CASSLGDRGGAAGYTF. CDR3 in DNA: TGTGCCAGCAGCTTGGGGGACAGGGGCGGCGCAGCTGGCTACACCTTC.

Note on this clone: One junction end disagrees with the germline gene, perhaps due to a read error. This chain's CDR3 is CASSLAVTGGDEQFF. CDR3 DNA: TGTGCTAGCAGCTTAGCAGTAACTGGGGGAGATGAGCAGTTCTTC. The chain combines TRBV7-7 with TRBJ2-1; tentatively, D is TRBD1 or TRBD2 (5 bases each). The CDR3 contains 15 residues. Germline V gene sequence: CDR1 SSHAT, CDR2 FNYEAQ (reference sequence). The full variable domain, rest sourced from reference TRBV7-7 and TRBJ2-1, is GAGVSQSPRYKVTKRGQDVTLRCDPISSHATLYWYQQALGQGPEFLTYFNYEAQPDKSGLPSDRFSAERPEGSISTLTIQRTEQRDSAMYRCASSLAVTGGDEQFFGPGTRLTVL.

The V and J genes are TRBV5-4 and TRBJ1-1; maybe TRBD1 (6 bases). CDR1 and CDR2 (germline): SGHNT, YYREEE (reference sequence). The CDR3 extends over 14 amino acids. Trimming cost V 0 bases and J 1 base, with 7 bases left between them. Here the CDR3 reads CASSLGGANTEAFF. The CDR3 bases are TGTGCCAGCAGCTTGGGGGGGGCGAACACTGAAGCTTTCTTT.

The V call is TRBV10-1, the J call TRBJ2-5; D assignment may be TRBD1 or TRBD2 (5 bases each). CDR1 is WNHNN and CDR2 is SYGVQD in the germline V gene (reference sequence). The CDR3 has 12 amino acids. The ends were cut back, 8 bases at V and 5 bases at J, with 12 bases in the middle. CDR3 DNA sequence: TGCGCCAGCGGCAAAGGGGAGGAGACCCAGTACTTC. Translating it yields CASGKGEETQYF.

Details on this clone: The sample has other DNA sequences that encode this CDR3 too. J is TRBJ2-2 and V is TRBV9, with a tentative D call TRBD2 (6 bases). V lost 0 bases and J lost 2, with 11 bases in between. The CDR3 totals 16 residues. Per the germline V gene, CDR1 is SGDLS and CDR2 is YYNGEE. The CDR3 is CASSVGGGTNTGELFF. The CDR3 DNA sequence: TGTGCCAGCAGCGTAGGGGGCGGGACTAACACCGGGGAGCTGTTTTTT.

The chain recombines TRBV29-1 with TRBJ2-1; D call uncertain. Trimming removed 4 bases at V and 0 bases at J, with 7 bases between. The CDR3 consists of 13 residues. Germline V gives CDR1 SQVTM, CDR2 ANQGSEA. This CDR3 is CSVALSSYNEQFF. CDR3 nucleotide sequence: TGCAGCGTTGCCCTGAGCTCCTACAATGAGCAGTTCTTC.

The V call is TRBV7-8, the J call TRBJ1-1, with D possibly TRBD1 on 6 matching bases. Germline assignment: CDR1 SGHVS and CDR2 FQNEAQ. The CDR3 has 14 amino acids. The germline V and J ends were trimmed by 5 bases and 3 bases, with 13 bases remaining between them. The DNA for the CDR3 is TGTGCCAGCAGCCCCCGACAGGACCACACTGAAGCTTTCTTT. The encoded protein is CASSPRQDHTEAFF.

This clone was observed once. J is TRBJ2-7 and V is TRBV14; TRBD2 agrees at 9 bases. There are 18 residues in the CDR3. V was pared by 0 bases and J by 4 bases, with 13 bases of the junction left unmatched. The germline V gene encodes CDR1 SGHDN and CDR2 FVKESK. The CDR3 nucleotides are TGTGCCAGCAGCCAAGATTCGGCTGCTCCCGGACTAGCGTACGAGCAGTACTTC. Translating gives CASSQDSAAPGLAYEQYF.

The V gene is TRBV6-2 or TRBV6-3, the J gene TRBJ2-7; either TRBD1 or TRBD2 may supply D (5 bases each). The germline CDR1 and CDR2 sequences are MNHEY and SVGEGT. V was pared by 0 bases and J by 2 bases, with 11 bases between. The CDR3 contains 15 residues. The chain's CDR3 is CASSYSMLGAYEQYF. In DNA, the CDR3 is TGTGCCAGCAGTTACTCGATGTTGGGGGCCTACGAGCAGTACTTC.

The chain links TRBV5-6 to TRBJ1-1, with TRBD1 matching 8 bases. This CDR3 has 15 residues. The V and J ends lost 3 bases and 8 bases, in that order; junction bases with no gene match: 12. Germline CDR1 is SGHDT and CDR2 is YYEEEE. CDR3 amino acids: CASSWGRGQASEAFF. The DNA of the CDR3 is TGTGCCAGCAGCTGGGGGCGGGGACAGGCATCAGAAGCTTTCTTT.